The text below deals with one T cell receptor (beta chain). Its target is unknown. No change in lesions over the prior 6 months defined stable disease. The assay was immunoSEQ multiplex PCR, and TCRdb's table has in-frame clones only and misses some. The sample includes tens of thousands of clones, about 90% of them seen just once. Germline CDR1 is SGHTA and CDR2 is FQGNSA. There are 15 residues in the CDR3. J gave up 4 bases and V 1 base, and 1 base lay outside the gene matches. This record belongs to a study of resident and recirculating memory T cells in vitiligo. Background on the study: Whole samples, not sorted cells, were homogenized and used for genomic DNA extraction.

Findings and limits, study-wide: No single dominant TCR clone appeared; lesion clonality varied.

This TCR came from a male donor with vitiligo. Sequencing was performed on blood. This rearrangement joins TRBV7-2 to TRBJ2-6; 7 bases are shared with TRBD1. CDR3 in DNA: TGTGCCAGCAGCTTAGGGGGACAGGGGGCCAACGTCCTGACTTTC. It codes for CASSLGGQGANVLTF.